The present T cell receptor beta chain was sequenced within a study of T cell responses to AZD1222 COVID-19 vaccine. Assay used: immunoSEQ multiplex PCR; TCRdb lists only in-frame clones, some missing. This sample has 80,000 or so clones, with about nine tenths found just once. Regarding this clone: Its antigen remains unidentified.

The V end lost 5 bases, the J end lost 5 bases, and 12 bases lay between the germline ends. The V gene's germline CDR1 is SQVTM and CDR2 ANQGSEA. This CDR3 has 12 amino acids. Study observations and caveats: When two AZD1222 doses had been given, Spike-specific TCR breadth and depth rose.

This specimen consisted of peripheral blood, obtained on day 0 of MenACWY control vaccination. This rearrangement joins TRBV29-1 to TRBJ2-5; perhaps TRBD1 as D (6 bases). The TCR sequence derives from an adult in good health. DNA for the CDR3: TGCAGCGTTACCGGGACATTGGAGACCCAGTACTTC. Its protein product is CSVTGTLETQYF.